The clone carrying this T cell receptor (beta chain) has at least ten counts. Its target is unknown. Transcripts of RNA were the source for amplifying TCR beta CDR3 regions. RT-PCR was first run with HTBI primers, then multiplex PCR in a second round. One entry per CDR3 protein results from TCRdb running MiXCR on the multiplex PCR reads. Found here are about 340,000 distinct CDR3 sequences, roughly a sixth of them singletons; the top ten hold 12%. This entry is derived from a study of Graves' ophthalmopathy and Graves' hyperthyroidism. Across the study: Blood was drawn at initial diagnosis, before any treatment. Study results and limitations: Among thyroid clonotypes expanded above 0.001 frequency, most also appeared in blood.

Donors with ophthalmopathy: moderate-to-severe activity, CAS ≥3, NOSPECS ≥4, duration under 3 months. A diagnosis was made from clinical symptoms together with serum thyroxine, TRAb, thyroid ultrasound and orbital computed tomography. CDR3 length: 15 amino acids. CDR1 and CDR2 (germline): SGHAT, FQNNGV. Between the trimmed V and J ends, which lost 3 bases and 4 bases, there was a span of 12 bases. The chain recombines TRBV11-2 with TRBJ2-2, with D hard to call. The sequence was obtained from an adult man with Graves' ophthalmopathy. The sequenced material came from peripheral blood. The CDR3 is CASSFSTPGTGELFF. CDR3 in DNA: TGTGCCAGCAGCTTTAGTACGCCCGGCACCGGGGAGCTGTTTTTT.